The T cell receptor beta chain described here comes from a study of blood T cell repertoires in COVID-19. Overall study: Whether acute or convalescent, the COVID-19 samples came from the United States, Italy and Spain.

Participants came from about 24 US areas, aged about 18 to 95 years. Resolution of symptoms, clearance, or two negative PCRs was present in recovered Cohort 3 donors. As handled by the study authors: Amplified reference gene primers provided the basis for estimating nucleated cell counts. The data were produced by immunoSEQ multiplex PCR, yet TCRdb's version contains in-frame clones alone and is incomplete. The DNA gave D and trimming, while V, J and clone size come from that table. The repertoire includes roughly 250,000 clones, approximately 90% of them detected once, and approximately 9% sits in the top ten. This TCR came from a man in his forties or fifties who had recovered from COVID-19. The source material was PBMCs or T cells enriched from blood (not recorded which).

In DNA form, the CDR3 reads TGTGCCAGTAGTACTAAGCGACTAGCGGGGTACTACGAGCAGTACTTC. Its protein product is CASSTKRLAGYYEQYF. The chain combines TRBV19 with TRBJ2-7; 11 bases agree with TRBD2. Germline trimming cut 4 bases from V and 3 bases from J; bases unmatched to any gene: 8. The length of the CDR3 is 16 residues. In germline, CDR1 is LNHDA, CDR2 SQIVND (reference sequence).